The 24 T cell receptor beta chains below all came from one sample that was sequenced in a study of radiotherapy plus CTLA-4 blockade in lung cancer. Some clones are missing from TCRdb's copy, which holds only in-frame ones; the method was immunoSEQ multiplex PCR. The table shows 81,000 or so clones, with 85% to 90% occurring only once. The sample here was peripheral blood, taken from a patient treated with radiotherapy plus ipilimumab. These receptors all come from a human donor with non-small cell lung cancer who had stable disease on radiotherapy plus ipilimumab.

The V and J genes are TRBV5-5 and TRBJ2-5; no clear D gene. V was shortened by 0 bases and J by 1 base, with 10 bases between the two germline ends. CDR3 length: 15 residues. Germline V gene sequence: CDR1 SGHKS, CDR2 YYEKEE (reference sequence). CDR3 bases: TGTGCCAGCAGCTTGGCCCCAGCGTTCCAAGAGACCCAGTACTTC. It specifies CASSLAPAFQETQYF.

V is TRBV6-5 and J is TRBJ1-4; 7 bases map to TRBD1. The germline gives CDR1 MNHEY, CDR2 SVGAGI. V shed 5 bases, J shed 12 bases, and the junction held 9 bases outside the gene matches. The CDR3 spans 13 residues. The DNA for the CDR3 is TGTGCCAGCAGTCAACGACAGGGTAGGGAACTGTTTTTT. Protein product: CASSQRQGRELFF.

The chain recombines TRBV21-1 with TRBJ1-1; whether TRBD1, the table's D call, matches the DNA was not checked. TRBV21-1 is annotated as a pseudogene. The CDR3 extends over 14 amino acids. The CDR3, as DNA: TGTGCCAGCAGCAAAGAAAGGGGGAGAACTGAAGCTTTCTTT. Encoded protein: CASSKERGRTEAFF.

This clone came up a few times. This chain links TRBV4-2 with TRBJ1-6; tentative D call: TRBD1 (6 bases). Germline CDR1 is LGHNA and CDR2 is YNFKEQ. The length of the CDR3 is 16 residues. V lost 1 base and J 9 bases, leaving 16 bases between the germline ends. The CDR3 region is CASSQGLGGASSPLHF. CDR3 nucleotides: TGTGCCAGCAGCCAAGGACTAGGGGGGGCCTCTTCACCCCTCCACTTT.

This clone appeared a single time. This chain uses TRBV28 with TRBJ2-1; D remains unclear. The V gene lost 3 bases and the J gene lost 6 bases, with 6 bases spanning the gap. The CDR3 consists of 12 residues. CDR1 and CDR2 (germline): MDHEN, SYDVKM. The CDR3 spells CASSFISNEQFF. DNA of the CDR3: TGTGCCAGCAGTTTTATTTCCAATGAGCAGTTCTTC.

CDR3 protein: CASSLPSGTSTDTQYF. The CDR3 coding sequence is TGTGCCAGCAGTTTACCGAGCGGGACCTCCACAGATACGCAGTATTTT. This sequence joins TRBV28 and TRBJ2-3, with TRBD2 matching 7 bases. This CDR3 is built from 16 residues. V dropped 2 bases and J dropped 2; count of bases not matched to a gene: 7. CDR1 and CDR2 from the germline V gene are MDHEN and SYDVKM. Variable domain in full (rest from reference TRBV28 and TRBJ2-3): DVKVTQSSRYLVKRTGEKVFLECVQDMDHENMFWYRQDPGLGLRLIYFSYDVKMKEKGDIPEGYSVSREKKERFSLILESASTNQTSMYLCASSLPSGTSTDTQYFGPGTRLTVL.

The chain joins TRBV6-6 to TRBJ2-2; D gene unclear. The CDR3 has 12 residues. V was clipped by 0 bases and J by 8 bases, with 4 bases between them. CDR1 and CDR2 (germline): MNHNY, SVGAGI (reference sequence). Here the CDR3 reads CASSYSRGELFF. The CDR3, as DNA: TGTGCCAGCAGTTACTCGAGAGGGGAGCTGTTTTTT.

The CDR3 sequence: CASSWGGSDGEAFF. In DNA, the CDR3 is TGTGCCAGCTCGTGGGGGGGCTCAGACGGTGAAGCTTTCTTT. The chain couples TRBV18 to TRBJ1-1; a weak D match, TRBD1 (6 bases). There are 14 residues in the CDR3. Germline lookup yields CDR1 KGHSH and CDR2 LQKENI. V lost 6 bases and J lost 7, with 18 bases in between.

J is TRBJ1-2 and V is TRBV5-6; 9 bases line up with TRBD1. Germline V lookup: CDR1 SGHDT, CDR2 YYEEEE. The CDR3 runs to 13 residues. V gave up 6 bases and J gave up 7 bases; unmatched junction bases: 7. The CDR3 DNA reads TGTGCCAGCATCCAGGACAGGGGTGGTGGCTACACCTTC. Translation: CASIQDRGGGYTF. Full variable domain (missing parts from reference TRBV5-6 and TRBJ1-2): DAGVTQSPTHLIKTRGQQVTLRCSPKSGHDTVSWYQQALGQGPQFIFQYYEEEERQRGNFPDRFSGHQFPNYSSELNVNALLLGDSALYLCASIQDRGGGYTFGSGTRLTVV.

The chain joins TRBV19 to TRBJ1-1; TRBD1 might be the D (5 bases). Germline CDR1 reads LNHDA; CDR2 reads SQIVND (reference sequence). CDR3 length equals 13 residues. V was shortened by 1 base and J by 7 bases, with 10 bases between the two germline ends. The CDR3 DNA reads TGTGCCAGTAGTATAGCCCAGACAGATGAAGCTTTCTTT. Its protein is CASSIAQTDEAFF.

V is TRBV28 and J is TRBJ1-1; a possible D gene is TRBD1 (6 bases). The CDR3 extends over 15 amino acids. V dropped 2 bases and J dropped 1 base, with 11 bases sitting between them. In germline, CDR1 is MDHEN, CDR2 SYDVKM. The CDR3 here is CASSLTGRGNTEAFF. As DNA, the CDR3 is TGTGCCAGCAGTTTAACCGGCAGGGGGAACACTGAAGCTTTCTTT.

The genes are TRBV2 and TRBJ1-2; 7 bases are a match to TRBD1. CDR3 size: 14 residues. V shed 4 bases, J shed 0 bases, and the junction held 2 bases outside the gene matches. Germline-derived CDR1 and CDR2 are SNHLY and FYNNEI. This CDR3 reads CASSGDSSNYGYTF. The CDR3 DNA follows: TGTGCCAGCAGTGGGGACAGCTCTAACTATGGCTACACCTTC.

The V gene is TRBV10-1, the J gene TRBJ1-1, with D possibly TRBD1 on 5 matching bases. Germline V gives CDR1 WNHNN, CDR2 SYGVQD (reference sequence). The CDR3 is 14 residues long. Trimming took 0 bases from V and 6 from J, leaving 11 bases between them. As DNA, the CDR3 is TGCGCCAGCAGTGAGTCAGGGGCCGGCGCTGAAGCTTTCTTT. Its translation is CASSESGAGAEAFF.

Comments on this clone: The sample has other DNA sequences that encode this CDR3 too. This chain uses TRBV28 with TRBJ2-7, with D unresolved. This CDR3 is built from 13 residues. Germline CDR1 and CDR2: MDHEN and SYDVKM. V shed 6 bases and J shed 2 bases, with 11 bases lying between them. The CDR3 spells CASRQPTTYEQYF. The CDR3 coding sequence is TGTGCCAGCAGGCAACCAACAACCTACGAGCAGTACTTC.

Written as DNA, the CDR3 is TGTGCCAGCAGCGCCCGGACAGGTGGGACCACAGATACGCAGTATTTT. The encoded protein is CASSARTGGTTDTQYF. This sequence joins TRBV9 and TRBJ2-3; 7 positions agree with TRBD1. The CDR3 is made up of 16 amino acids. In germline, CDR1 is SGDLS, CDR2 YYNGEE. J lost 2 bases, V lost 3 bases, and 9 bases had no gene match.

The chain combines TRBV6-1 with TRBJ1-5; no reliable D call. This CDR3 region has 13 residues. In germline, CDR1 is MNHNS, CDR2 SASEGT. Trimming left V 7 bases short and J 6 bases short, with 13 bases between. The CDR3 protein is CASNRALVQPQHF. The CDR3 nucleotides are TGTGCCAGCAATCGCGCCTTGGTTCAGCCCCAGCATTTT.

V usage is TRBV18 and J usage is TRBJ1-1; D is unresolved. Germline CDR1 is KGHSH and CDR2 is LQKENI. The CDR3 consists of 15 residues. The V end lost 0 bases, the J end lost 1 base, and 9 bases lay between the germline ends. As DNA, the CDR3 is TGTGCCAGCTCACCACCGTGGTCGGAGAACACTGAAGCTTTCTTT. Protein: CASSPPWSENTEAFF.

The gene calls are TRBV7-9 and TRBJ1-5; no clear D. The CDR3 is made up of 15 amino acids. V was trimmed by 6 bases and J by 3 bases, leaving 15 bases between them. Germline V gene lookup returns CDR1 SEHNR and CDR2 FQNEAQ (reference sequence). CDR3 nucleotide sequence: TGTGCCAGCAGTAAAGGCGAAGAGGCCAATCAGCCCCAGCATTTT. This sequence encodes CASSKGEEANQPQHF.

V gene TRBV14 combines with J gene TRBJ2-7; TRBD2 is a possible D gene (5 bases). The ends were cut back, 1 base at V and 7 bases at J, with 11 bases in the middle. The CDR3 length is 13 residues. Germline values: CDR1 SGHDN, CDR2 FVKESK. The CDR3, as DNA: TGTGCCAGCAGCCAAGGAGGGCTGGGAGAGCAGTACTTC. Protein: CASSQGGLGEQYF.

The chain uses TRBV28 and TRBJ1-2; D call uncertain. CDR3 length: 14 amino acids. Germline V gene data show CDR1 as MDHEN and CDR2 as SYDVKM. Trimming took 5 bases from V and 1 from J, leaving 11 bases between them. The CDR3 nucleotides are TGTGCCAGCAGTCCGCGGACGAATAACTATGGCTACACCTTC. As protein: CASSPRTNNYGYTF.

The chain links TRBV28 to TRBJ1-4; D gene ambiguous. The CDR3 is 12 amino acids. The V and J ends lost 7 bases and 8 bases respectively, with 11 bases between them. CDR1 is MDHEN and CDR2 is SYDVKM in the germline V gene. DNA of the CDR3: TGTGCCAGCACTATATATGGGGAAAAACTGTTTTTT. Its translation is CASTIYGEKLFF.

This chain connects TRBV5-4 to TRBJ2-1; 16 positions match TRBD2. The CDR3 extends over 15 amino acids. From germline, CDR1 is SGHNT and CDR2 YYREEE (reference sequence). V gave up 6 bases and J gave up 8 bases; unmatched junction bases: 5. The CDR3 region has the DNA TGTGCCAGCACACCGGGACTAGCGGGAGGGGATGAGCAGTTCTTC. Protein product: CASTPGLAGGDEQFF.

Points on this clone: Sequence at one end of the junction differs from germline and may be a read error. This chain links TRBV15 with TRBJ2-1, with a weak D call TRBD2 (5 bases). Germline-derived CDR1 and CDR2 are LNHNV and YYDKDF (reference sequence). There are 15 residues in the CDR3. The CDR3 region is CATSRGGTKYNEQFF. The DNA for the CDR3 is TGTGCCACCAGTAGAGGAGGCACCAAATACAATGAGCAGTTCTTC.

The chain uses TRBV7-9 and TRBJ2-7, with a tentative D call TRBD2 (6 bases). The germline V gene encodes CDR1 SEHNR and CDR2 FQNEAQ (reference sequence). This CDR3 has 14 residues. The ends were cut back, 6 bases at V and 0 bases at J, with 12 bases in the middle. CDR3 DNA: TGTGCCAGCAGGGGTCCGGGACTCTCCTACGAGCAGTACTTC. It specifies CASRGPGLSYEQYF.